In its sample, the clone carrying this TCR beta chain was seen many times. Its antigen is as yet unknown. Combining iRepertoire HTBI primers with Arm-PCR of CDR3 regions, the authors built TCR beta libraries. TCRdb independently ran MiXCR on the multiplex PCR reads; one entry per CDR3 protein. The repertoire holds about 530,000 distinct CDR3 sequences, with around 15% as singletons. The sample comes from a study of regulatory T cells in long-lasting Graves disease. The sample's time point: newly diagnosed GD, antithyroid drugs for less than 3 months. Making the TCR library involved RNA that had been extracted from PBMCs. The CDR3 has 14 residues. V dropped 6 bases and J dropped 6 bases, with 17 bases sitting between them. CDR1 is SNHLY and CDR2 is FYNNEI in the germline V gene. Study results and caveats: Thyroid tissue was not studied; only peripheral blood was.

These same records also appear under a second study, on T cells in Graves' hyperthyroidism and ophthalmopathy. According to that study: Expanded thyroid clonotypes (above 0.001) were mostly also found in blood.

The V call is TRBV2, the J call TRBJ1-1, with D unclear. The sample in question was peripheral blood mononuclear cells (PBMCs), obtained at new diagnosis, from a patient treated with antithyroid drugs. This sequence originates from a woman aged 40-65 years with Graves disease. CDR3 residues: CASSARGIEAEAFF. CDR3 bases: TGTGCCAGCAGCGCTAGAGGTATAGAGGCTGAAGCTTTCTTT.